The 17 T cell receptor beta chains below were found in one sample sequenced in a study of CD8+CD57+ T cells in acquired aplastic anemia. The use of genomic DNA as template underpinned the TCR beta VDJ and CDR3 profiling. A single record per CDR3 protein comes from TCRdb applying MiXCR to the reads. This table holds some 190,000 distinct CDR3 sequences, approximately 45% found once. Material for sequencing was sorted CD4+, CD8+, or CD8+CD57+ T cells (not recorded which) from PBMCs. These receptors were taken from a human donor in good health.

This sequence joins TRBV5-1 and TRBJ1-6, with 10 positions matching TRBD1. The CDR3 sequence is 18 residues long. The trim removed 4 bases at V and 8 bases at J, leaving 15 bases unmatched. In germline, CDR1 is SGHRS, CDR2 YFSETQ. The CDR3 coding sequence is TGCGCCAGCAGCCGTCGCGGTGAAAGCGGGACAGGGGATTCACCCCTCCACTTT. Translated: CASSRRGESGTGDSPLHF.

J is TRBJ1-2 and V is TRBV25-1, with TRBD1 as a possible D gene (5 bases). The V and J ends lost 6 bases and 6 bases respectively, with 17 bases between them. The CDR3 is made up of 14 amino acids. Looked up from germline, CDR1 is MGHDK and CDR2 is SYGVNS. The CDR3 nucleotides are TGTGCCAGCAGCTGGGGAAGGGGATCGAATGGCTACACCTTC. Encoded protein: CASSWGRGSNGYTF.

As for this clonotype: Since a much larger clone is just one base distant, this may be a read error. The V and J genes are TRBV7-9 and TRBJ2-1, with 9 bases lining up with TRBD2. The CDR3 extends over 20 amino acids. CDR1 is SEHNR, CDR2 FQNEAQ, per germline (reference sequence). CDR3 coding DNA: TGTGCCAGCGGCTTAGCCGCGTCTAGCGGGGTGAAAAGCTCCTACAATGAGCAGTTCTTC. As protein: CASGLAASSGVKSSYNEQFF.

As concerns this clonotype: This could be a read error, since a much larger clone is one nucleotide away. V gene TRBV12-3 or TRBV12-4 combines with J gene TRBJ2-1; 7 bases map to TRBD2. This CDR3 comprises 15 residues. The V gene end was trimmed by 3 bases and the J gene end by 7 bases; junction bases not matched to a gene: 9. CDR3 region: CASSFPLTSKNEQFF. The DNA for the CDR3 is TGTGCCAGCAGTTTCCCTCTGACTAGCAAAAATGAGCAGTTCTTC.

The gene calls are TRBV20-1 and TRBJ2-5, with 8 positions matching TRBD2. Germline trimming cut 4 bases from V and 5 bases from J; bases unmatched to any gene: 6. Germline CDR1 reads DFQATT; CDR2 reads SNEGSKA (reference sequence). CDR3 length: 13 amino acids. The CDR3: CSAKAGVEETQYF. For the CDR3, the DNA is TGCAGTGCTAAAGCGGGAGTCGAGGAGACCCAGTACTTC.

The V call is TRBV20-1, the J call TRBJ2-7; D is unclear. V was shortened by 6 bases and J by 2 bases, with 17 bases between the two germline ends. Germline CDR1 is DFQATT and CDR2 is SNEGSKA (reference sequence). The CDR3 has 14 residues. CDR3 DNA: TGCAGTGCCTCACTTGGCTGGGTAACCTACGAGCAGTACTTC. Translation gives CSASLGWVTYEQYF.

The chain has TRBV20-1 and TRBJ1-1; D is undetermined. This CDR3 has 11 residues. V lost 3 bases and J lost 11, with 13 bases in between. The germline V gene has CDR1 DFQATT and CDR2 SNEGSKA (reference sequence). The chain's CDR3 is CSARSGPTAFF. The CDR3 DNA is TGCAGTGCTAGGTCGGGCCCGACGGCTTTCTTT.

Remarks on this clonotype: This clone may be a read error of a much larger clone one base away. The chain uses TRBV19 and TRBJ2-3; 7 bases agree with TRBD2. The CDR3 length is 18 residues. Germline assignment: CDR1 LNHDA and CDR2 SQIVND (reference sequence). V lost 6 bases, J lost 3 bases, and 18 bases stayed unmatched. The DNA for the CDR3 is TGTGCCAGTAGCAAAAGGAAGAGGGCGGGAGCTAGAACAGATACGCAGTATTTT. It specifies CASSKRKRAGARTDTQYF. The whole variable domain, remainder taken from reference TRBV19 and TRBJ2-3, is DGGITQSPKYLFRKEGQNVTLSCEQNLNHDAMYWYRQDPGQGLRLIYYSQIVNDFQKGDIAEGYSVSREKKESFPLTVTSAQKNPTAFYLCASSKRKRAGARTDTQYFGPGTRLTVL.

CDR3 nucleotide sequence: TGCAGTGCACTTAAACAGGGTAGCTACACCTTC. Its protein is CSALKQGSYTF. The chain carries TRBV20-1 and TRBJ1-2, with D maybe TRBD1 (6 bases). The CDR3 extends over 11 amino acids. V was trimmed by 6 bases and J by 9 bases, leaving 14 bases between them. CDR1 and CDR2 (germline): DFQATT, SNEGSKA (reference sequence).

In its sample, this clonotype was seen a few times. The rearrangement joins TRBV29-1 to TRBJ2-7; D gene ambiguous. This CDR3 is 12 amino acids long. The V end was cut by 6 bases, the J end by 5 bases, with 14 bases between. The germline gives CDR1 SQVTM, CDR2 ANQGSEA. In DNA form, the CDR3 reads TGCAGCGTCACCCCTACGAGCCACGAGCAGTACTTC. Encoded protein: CSVTPTSHEQYF.

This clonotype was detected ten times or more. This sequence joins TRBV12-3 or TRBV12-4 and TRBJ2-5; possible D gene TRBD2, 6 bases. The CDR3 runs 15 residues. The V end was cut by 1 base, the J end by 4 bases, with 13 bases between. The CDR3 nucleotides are TGTGCCAGCAGTTTAGGTGTCATCGGGGGAGAGACCCAGTACTTC. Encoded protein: CASSLGVIGGETQYF.

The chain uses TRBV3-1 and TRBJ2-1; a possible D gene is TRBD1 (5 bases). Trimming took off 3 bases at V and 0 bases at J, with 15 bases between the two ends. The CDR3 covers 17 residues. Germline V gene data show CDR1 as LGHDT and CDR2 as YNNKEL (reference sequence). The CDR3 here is CASSHGHPARSYNEQFF. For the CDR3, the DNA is TGTGCCAGCAGCCACGGACACCCAGCCCGCTCCTACAATGAGCAGTTCTTC.

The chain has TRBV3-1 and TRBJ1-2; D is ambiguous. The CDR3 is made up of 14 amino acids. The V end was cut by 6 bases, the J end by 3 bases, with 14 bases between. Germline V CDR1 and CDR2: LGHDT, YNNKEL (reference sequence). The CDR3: CASSRQEIDYGYTF. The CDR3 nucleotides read TGTGCCAGCAGTCGTCAGGAGATCGACTATGGCTACACCTTC.

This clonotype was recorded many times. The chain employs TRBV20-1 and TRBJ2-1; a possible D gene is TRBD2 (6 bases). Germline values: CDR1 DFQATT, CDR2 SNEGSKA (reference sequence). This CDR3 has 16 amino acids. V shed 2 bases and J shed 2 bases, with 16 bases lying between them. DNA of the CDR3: TGCAGTGCTAGAAGAGTTGGCGGGGTAACCTACAATGAGCAGTTCTTC. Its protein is CSARRVGGVTYNEQFF.

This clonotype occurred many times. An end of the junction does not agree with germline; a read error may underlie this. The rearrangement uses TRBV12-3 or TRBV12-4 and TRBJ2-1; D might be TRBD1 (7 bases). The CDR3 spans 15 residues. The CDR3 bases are TGTGCCAGCAGTTCCACCGGGACAGTCGCCCGGGAGCTGTTCTTC. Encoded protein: CASSSTGTVARELFF.

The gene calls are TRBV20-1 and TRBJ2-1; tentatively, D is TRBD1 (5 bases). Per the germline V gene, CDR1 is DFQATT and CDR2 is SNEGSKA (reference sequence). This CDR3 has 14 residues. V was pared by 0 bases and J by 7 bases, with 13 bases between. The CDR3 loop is CSARDGASPNEQFF. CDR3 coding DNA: TGCAGTGCTAGAGATGGGGCCTCCCCGAATGAGCAGTTCTTC.

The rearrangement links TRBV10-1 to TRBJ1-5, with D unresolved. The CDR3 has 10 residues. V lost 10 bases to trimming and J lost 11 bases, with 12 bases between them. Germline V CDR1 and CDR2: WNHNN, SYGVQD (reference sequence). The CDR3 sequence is CAKARMSQHF. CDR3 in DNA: TGCGCCAAAGCCCGGATGTCCCAGCATTTT.